Each of the 26 T cell receptor beta chains below was sequenced from the same sample in a study of CD4 T cells in relation to SARS-CoV-2 and coronaviruses (TCRdb year 2021). Receptor amplification or capture employed the immunoSEQ multiplex PCR assay. Not all clones reach the TCRdb copy of this immuneACCESS table, which keeps in-frame sequences only. Checked studies attribute under half of the gap to unresolved V genes and leave the rest unexplained. The sample table shows 11,000 or so clones, and 70% to 80% are seen once. Around 13% of the sample goes to the ten largest clones. These receptors have no known antigen. CD4+ T cells from unexposed donors were collected before the COVID-19 pandemic (2011-2018). After around 10 days of culture, CD4+ T cells were isolated with the EasySep CD4+ T cell isolation kit. Sequenced: CD4+ T cells from PBMCs, cultured in vitro. The source is a human donor in good health.

In its sample, this clone was seen once. The chain carries TRBV2 and TRBJ2-5; D perhaps matches TRBD2 (7 bases). Germline-derived CDR1 and CDR2 are SNHLY and FYNNEI. CDR3 size: 16 residues. Trimming removed 9 bases at V and 6 bases at J, with 26 bases between. CDR3 coding DNA: TGTGCCAGTGAGGAGGCGGGGGCCACGATTGGGAAGACCCAGTACTTC. Translated, it gives CASEEAGATIGKTQYF.

V and J are TRBV5-1 and TRBJ2-1, with D hard to call. Germline loops: CDR1 SGHRS, CDR2 YFSETQ. The CDR3 is 14 amino acids. V gave up 5 bases and J gave up 1 base, with 10 bases separating them. The CDR3 spells CASSEAESYNEQFF. Here the CDR3 DNA reads TGCGCCAGCAGTGAGGCGGAATCCTACAATGAGCAGTTCTTC.

The V gene is TRBV23-1, the J gene TRBJ1-1; D possibly corresponds to TRBD1 (6 bases). TRBV23-1 is an ORF, and what it does is uncertain. The V and J ends lost 3 bases and 0 bases respectively, with 23 bases between them. This CDR3 region has 19 residues. The CDR3 reads CASSHQTGEEGQVNTEAFF. The DNA for the CDR3 is TGCGCCAGCAGTCACCAGACAGGAGAAGAGGGGCAGGTGAACACTGAAGCTTTCTTT.

In its sample, this clone ranks as large. The chain couples TRBV3-1 (or the pseudogene TRBV3-2) to TRBJ1-2, with a weak D call TRBD1 (5 bases). The CDR3 loop spans 16 amino acids. The germline V and J ends were trimmed by 3 bases and 5 bases, with 19 bases remaining between them. From germline, CDR1 is LGHDT and CDR2 YNNKEL (reference sequence). CDR3 region: CASSQEERTQGYGYTF. CDR3 DNA: TGTGCCAGCAGCCAGGAAGAAAGGACCCAGGGTTATGGCTACACCTTC.

The chain employs TRBV24-1 and TRBJ2-3, with TRBD1 identical over 9 bases. Unmatched junction bases numbered 2, after V lost 3 bases and J lost 5 bases. The CDR3 has 14 residues. The germline V gene encodes CDR1 KGHDR and CDR2 SFDVKD. The chain's CDR3 is CATSDPTGGDTQYF. CDR3 DNA sequence: TGTGCCACCAGTGATCCGACAGGGGGAGATACGCAGTATTTT.

The gene calls are TRBV29-1 and TRBJ1-3; D possibly corresponds to TRBD1 (6 bases). Germline V CDR1 and CDR2: SQVTM, ANQGSEA. CDR3 length equals 12 residues. V lost 4 bases to trimming and J lost 7 bases, with 11 bases between them. The CDR3 coding sequence is TGCAGCGTTGGTGGGGGGCAGAACACCATATATTTT. Its translation is CSVGGGQNTIYF.

The V call is TRBV6-2 or TRBV6-3, the J call TRBJ1-5; 9 bases agree with TRBD1. J lost 7 bases, V lost 6 bases, and 7 bases had no gene match. Looked up from germline, CDR1 is MNHEY and CDR2 is SVGEGT. The length of the CDR3 is 14 residues. CDR3: CASSPDRGNQPQHF. The CDR3 DNA is TGTGCCAGCAGCCCCGACAGGGGGAACCAGCCCCAGCATTTT.

The gene calls are TRBV19 and TRBJ1-2, with D tentatively TRBD1 (5 bases). The CDR3 length is 14 residues. V gave up 5 bases and J gave up 6 bases, with 16 bases separating them. The germline V gene has CDR1 LNHDA and CDR2 SQIVND (reference sequence). Written as DNA, the CDR3 is TGTGCCAGTAGTCTCCTTAGAAAGGGGAATGGCTACACCTTC. Residues: CASSLLRKGNGYTF. Using reference TRBV19 and TRBJ1-2 for the parts outside the CDR3, the full variable domain is DGGITQSPKYLFRKEGQNVTLSCEQNLNHDAMYWYRQDPGQGLRLIYYSQIVNDFQKGDIAEGYSVSREKKESFPLTVTSAQKNPTAFYLCASSLLRKGNGYTFGSGTRLTVV.

The V gene is TRBV2, the J gene TRBJ1-4; no reliable D call. Deletions cut 2 bases from V and 7 bases from J, with 8 bases between. Germline V gives CDR1 SNHLY, CDR2 FYNNEI. The CDR3 loop spans 13 amino acids. CDR3 residues: CASSEYFREKLFF. The DNA for the CDR3 is TGTGCCAGCAGTGAATACTTCCGTGAAAAACTGTTTTTT.

The V call is TRBV7-8, the J call TRBJ2-4, with D perhaps matching TRBD2 (5 bases). The CDR3 runs to 16 residues. In germline, CDR1 is SGHVS, CDR2 FQNEAQ. V lost 8 bases to trimming and J lost 0 bases, with 17 bases between them. As DNA, the CDR3 is TGTGCCAGCGGACGAGGGTTAAGACTAGCCAAAAACATTCAGTACTTC. Amino acid sequence: CASGRGLRLAKNIQYF.

The rearrangement links TRBV18 to TRBJ1-6; tentative D call: TRBD1 (6 bases). Trimming left V 3 bases short and J 9 bases short, with 12 bases between. CDR1 and CDR2 from the germline V gene are KGHSH and LQKENI. CDR3 length: 14 residues. The CDR3 loop is CASSPQGSGSPLHF. The CDR3 DNA reads as TGTGCCAGCTCACCGCAGGGGTCGGGTTCACCCCTCCACTTT. The variable domain in full, completed from reference TRBV18 and TRBJ1-6, reads NAGVMQNPRHLVRRRGQEARLRCSPMKGHSHVYWYRQLPEEGLKFMVYLQKENIIDESGMPKERFSAEFPKEGPSILRIQQVVRGDSAAYFCASSPQGSGSPLHFGNGTRLTVT.

V and J are TRBV7-2 and TRBJ2-6; D call uncertain. CDR3 size: 16 residues. Germline CDR1 is SGHTA and CDR2 is FQGNSA. Trimming took off 1 base at V and 2 bases at J, with 9 bases between the two ends. The CDR3 DNA reads as TGTGCCAGCAGCTTAGACGCAGGTGCTGGGGCCAACGTCCTGACTTTC. Protein product: CASSLDAGAGANVLTF.

CDR3 coding DNA: TGTGCCAGCAGCGCCCAGGGACACGGTTCGTCGGAGACCCAGTACTTC. This codes for CASSAQGHGSSETQYF. The chain joins TRBV9 to TRBJ2-5; weak D call: TRBD1 (6 bases). Germline V gene sequence: CDR1 SGDLS, CDR2 YYNGEE. The CDR3 has 16 residues. Trimming pared 3 bases from V and 5 bases from J, leaving 20 bases between.

The V and J genes are TRBV29-1 and TRBJ1-5; tentative D call: TRBD1 (5 bases). Trimming removed 6 bases from V and 4 bases from J, with 13 bases in between. Germline CDR1 is SQVTM and CDR2 is ANQGSEA. This CDR3 contains 13 residues. The CDR3 coding sequence is TGCAGCGTGGGTTGGGGGGATAATCAGCCCCAGCATTTT. Protein product: CSVGWGDNQPQHF.

The V and J genes are TRBV7-2 and TRBJ2-3; tentative D call: TRBD2 (6 bases). Trimming pared 1 base from V and 10 bases from J, leaving 18 bases between. The CDR3 runs to 15 residues. Germline lookup yields CDR1 SGHTA and CDR2 FQGNSA. CDR3 coding DNA: TGTGCCAGCAGCTTAGGGGGGACTGGCGGCGTAGCGCAGTATTTT. This translates into CASSLGGTGGVAQYF.

For the CDR3, the DNA is TGTGCCAGCAGCTTAACCCCCCGGGACAGGGGGACAGATACGCAGTATTTT. Protein sequence: CASSLTPRDRGTDTQYF. The chain uses TRBV11-3 and TRBJ2-3, with 11 bases identical to TRBD1. The V gene's germline CDR1 is SGHNT and CDR2 YENEEA. The CDR3 totals 17 residues. V lost 2 bases, J lost 3 bases, and 7 bases stayed unmatched.

The chain employs TRBV3-1 (or the pseudogene TRBV3-2) and TRBJ2-5, with 14 bases matching TRBD2. Germline lookup yields CDR1 LGHDT and CDR2 YNNKEL (reference sequence). The CDR3 runs to 15 residues. The trim removed 4 bases at V and 5 bases at J, leaving 3 bases unmatched. Written as DNA, the CDR3 is TGTGCCAGCAGCCCTTGGACTAGCGGGGGGGAGACCCAGTACTTC. It translates to CASSPWTSGGETQYF.

The rearrangement joins TRBV3-1 (or the pseudogene TRBV3-2) to TRBJ2-3; D is perhaps TRBD2 (6 bases). This CDR3 has 16 amino acids. Trimming removed 4 bases at V and 6 bases at J, with 20 bases between. Germline CDR1 LGHDT, CDR2 YNNKEL (reference sequence). CDR3 sequence: CASSPFSRGTPDTQYF. Here the CDR3 DNA reads TGTGCCAGCAGCCCCTTTAGCCGGGGGACCCCCGATACGCAGTATTTT.

The J gene is TRBJ2-6, the V gene TRBV3-1 (or the pseudogene TRBV3-2); no clear D. Germline lookup yields CDR1 LGHDT and CDR2 YNNKEL (reference sequence). This CDR3 is built from 18 residues. V shed 0 bases and J shed 2 bases, with 14 bases lying between them. This CDR3 is CASSQDLGSSPGANVLTF. The CDR3 DNA reads TGTGCCAGCAGCCAAGATCTCGGTTCCTCCCCTGGGGCCAACGTCCTGACTTTC.

This chain connects TRBV7-2 to TRBJ1-3; D remains ambiguous. This CDR3 spans 14 amino acids. V lost 3 bases to trimming and J lost 2 bases, with 8 bases between them. Germline V gives CDR1 SGHTA, CDR2 FQGNSA. The CDR3 coding sequence is TGTGCCAGCAGCTTTAGTTCAACTGGAAACACCATATATTTT. Translating gives CASSFSSTGNTIYF.

The genes are TRBV5-1 and TRBJ2-5; tentatively, D is TRBD1 or TRBD2 (6 bases each). The CDR3 has 16 amino acids. Trimming left V 0 bases short and J 3 bases short, with 15 bases between. Germline assignment: CDR1 SGHRS and CDR2 YFSETQ. This CDR3 is CASSLGSGAPEETQYF. The CDR3 region has the DNA TGCGCCAGCAGCTTGGGGTCGGGGGCCCCAGAAGAGACCCAGTACTTC. Together with reference TRBV5-1 and TRBJ2-5, the CDR3 gives the full variable domain: KAGVTQTPRYLIKTRGQQVTLSCSPISGHRSVSWYQQTPGQGLQFLFEYFSETQRNKGNFPGRFSGRQFSNSRSEMNVSTLELGDSALYLCASSLGSGAPEETQYFGPGTRLLVL.

The chain uses TRBV21-1 and TRBJ1-6. TRBV21-1 is labeled a pseudogene. The CDR3 runs 14 residues. CDR3 DNA sequence: TGTGCCAGCGTAGGTGGCTCCTATAATTCACCCCTCCACTTT. Protein sequence: CASVGGSYNSPLHF.

V gene TRBV30 combines with J gene TRBJ2-5, with D possibly TRBD2 on 6 matching bases. CDR3 size: 13 residues. Per germline, CDR1 GTSNPN and CDR2 SVGIG (reference sequence). Trimming pared 4 bases from V and 7 bases from J, leaving 16 bases between. Written as DNA, the CDR3 is TGTGCCTGGACCCCAGGGCACGGGGGGACCCAGTACTTC. Its translation is CAWTPGHGGTQYF. The full variable domain, with the rest looked up from reference TRBV30 and TRBJ2-5, is SQTIHQWPATLVQPVGSPLSLECTVEGTSNPNLYWYRQAAGRGLQLLFYSVGIGQISSEVPQNLSASRPQDRQFILSSKKLLLSDSGFYLCAWTPGHGGTQYFGPGTRLLVL.

The rearrangement joins TRBV7-8 to TRBJ2-3; the D call may be TRBD1 or TRBD2 (6 bases each). The CDR3 covers 16 residues. The V gene's germline CDR1 is SGHVS and CDR2 FQNEAQ. Trimming pared 2 bases from V and 0 bases from J, leaving 12 bases between. DNA for the CDR3: TGTGCCAGCAGCTTACGGAGGGACACTAGCACAGATACGCAGTATTTT. It yields the protein CASSLRRDTSTDTQYF.

The chain combines TRBV19 with TRBJ2-5; 7 nucleotides match TRBD1. The trim removed 9 bases at V and 4 bases at J, leaving 5 bases unmatched. This CDR3 contains 12 residues. Looked up from germline, CDR1 is LNHDA and CDR2 is SQIVND (reference sequence). CDR3 nucleotide sequence: TGTGCCAGCAACAGGGGTGGAGAGACCCAGTACTTC. Translation gives CASNRGGETQYF.

The chain uses TRBV5-1 and TRBJ2-3; TRBD1 aligns across 9 bases. The CDR3 has 14 amino acids. V shed 4 bases and J 3 bases; nucleotides not matched to a gene: 3. Germline CDR1 reads SGHRS; CDR2 reads YFSETQ. The CDR3 DNA reads as TGCGCCAGCAGCACCGGACAGGGGACAGATACGCAGTATTTT. As protein: CASSTGQGTDTQYF.